These T cell receptor beta chains were read from a single sample in a study of blood T cell repertoires in COVID-19. Clones were sequenced by immunoSEQ multiplex PCR, and TCRdb holds only the in-frame ones, with some missing. The table lists over 95,000 clones, around 89% of them singletons. Sequenced: peripheral blood. The receptors were gathered from a human donor with acute or convalescent COVID-19. The donor label of this sample is uncertain. Both conserved end residues are trimmed from each CDR3. For some rows the clone size is stated as once, few or many, or as a class when expanded; others skip it.

len: 9; j_gene: TRBJ2-7; abundance: NA; v_gene: TRBV30; CDR3aa: AWGTDYEQY
len: 14; j_gene: TRBJ1-3; abundance: NA; v_gene: TRBV18; CDR3aa: ASSPPTRTVGNTIY
len: 10; j_gene: TRBJ1-2; abundance: NA; v_gene: TRBV19; CDR3aa: ASSITPGGYT
len: 11; j_gene: TRBJ2-5; abundance: NA; v_gene: TRBV18; CDR3aa: ASSYDRQETQY
len: 13; j_gene: TRBJ1-2; abundance: NA; v_gene: TRBV3-1/TRBV3-2; CDR3aa: ASSRDRGASYGYT
len: 9; j_gene: TRBJ2-3; abundance: NA; v_gene: TRBV20-1; CDR3aa: SALLGDTQY
len: 11; j_gene: TRBJ1-5; abundance: NA; v_gene: TRBV7-2; CDR3aa: ASSLEANQPQH
len: 10; j_gene: TRBJ2-2; abundance: NA; v_gene: TRBV18; CDR3aa: ASSILTGELF
len: 14; j_gene: TRBJ2-2; abundance: NA; v_gene: TRBV23-1; CDR3aa: ASSQYRPGVTGELF
len: 13; j_gene: TRBJ1-4; abundance: NA; v_gene: TRBV19; CDR3aa: ASSIVGRGKEKLF
len: 11; j_gene: TRBJ2-7; abundance: NA; v_gene: TRBV6-2/TRBV6-3; CDR3aa: ASSYSLLYEQY
len: 10; j_gene: TRBJ1-1; abundance: NA; v_gene: TRBV30; CDR3aa: ASQVLDTEAF
len: 13; j_gene: TRBJ1-1; abundance: NA; v_gene: TRBV6-2/TRBV6-3; CDR3aa: ASTPTGTGTLKAF
len: 12; j_gene: TRBJ2-7; abundance: NA; v_gene: TRBV2; CDR3aa: ASGLRRDSYEQY
len: 11; j_gene: TRBJ2-7; abundance: NA; v_gene: TRBV7-3; CDR3aa: ASSPTPGGQQY
len: 13; j_gene: TRBJ1-1; abundance: NA; v_gene: TRBV28; CDR3aa: ASTQGGVANTEAF
len: 10; j_gene: TRBJ1-1; abundance: NA; v_gene: TRBV7-3; CDR3aa: ASSSAGTEAF
len: 12; j_gene: TRBJ2-5; abundance: NA; v_gene: TRBV6-2/TRBV6-3; CDR3aa: ASSYSHLSGTQY
len: 14; j_gene: TRBJ2-1; abundance: NA; v_gene: TRBV5-6; CDR3aa: ASSLPPGQGIGEQF
len: 12; j_gene: TRBJ1-2; abundance: NA; v_gene: TRBV27; CDR3aa: ASSNRGGGYGYT
len: 14; j_gene: TRBJ2-7; abundance: NA; v_gene: TRBV3-1/TRBV3-2; CDR3aa: ASSQDPGGAANEQY
len: 14; j_gene: TRBJ2-7; abundance: NA; v_gene: TRBV4-2; CDR3aa: ASSLHWTVRAYEQY
len: 11; j_gene: TRBJ1-2; abundance: NA; v_gene: TRBV2; CDR3aa: ASSEVSGLRYT
len: 14; j_gene: TRBJ1-6; abundance: NA; v_gene: TRBV5-1; CDR3aa: ASSLGQGFDNSPLH
len: 12; j_gene: TRBJ2-1; abundance: NA; v_gene: TRBV27; CDR3aa: ASSSGSTYNEQF
len: 14; j_gene: TRBJ2-3; abundance: NA; v_gene: TRBV11-3; CDR3aa: ASSGGLTSGTDTQY
len: 12; j_gene: TRBJ2-7; abundance: NA; v_gene: TRBV5-1; CDR3aa: ASSTRDRVSEQY
len: 9; j_gene: TRBJ2-7; abundance: NA; v_gene: TRBV10-1; CDR3aa: ASTYEYEQY
len: 13; j_gene: TRBJ1-5; abundance: NA; v_gene: TRBV27; CDR3aa: ASSPKGGINQPQH
len: 12; j_gene: TRBJ2-3; abundance: NA; v_gene: TRBV7-9; CDR3aa: ASRVDSSTDTQY
len: 12; j_gene: TRBJ1-1; abundance: once; v_gene: TRBV19; CDR3aa: ASSALQLNTEAF
len: 13; j_gene: TRBJ2-4; abundance: NA; v_gene: TRBV29-1; CDR3aa: SVELVAGVKNIQY
len: 14; j_gene: TRBJ1-5; abundance: NA; v_gene: TRBV4-3; CDR3aa: ASSQDLSGNNQPQH
len: 12; j_gene: TRBJ1-5; abundance: NA; v_gene: TRBV28; CDR3aa: ASSSGQGNQPQH
len: 12; j_gene: TRBJ1-2; abundance: NA; v_gene: TRBV7-9; CDR3aa: ASSGQGSNYGYT
len: 12; j_gene: TRBJ1-1; abundance: NA; v_gene: TRBV19; CDR3aa: ASSIAGMNTEAF
len: 11; j_gene: TRBJ1-1; abundance: few; v_gene: TRBV29-1; CDR3aa: SVEAFTGGEAF
len: 14; j_gene: TRBJ2-6; abundance: NA; v_gene: TRBV4-3; CDR3aa: ASSQFRDSGANVLT
len: 12; j_gene: TRBJ1-2; abundance: NA; v_gene: TRBV3-1/TRBV3-2; CDR3aa: ASSGQGGNYGYT
len: 12; j_gene: TRBJ1-5; abundance: NA; v_gene: TRBV28; CDR3aa: ASSVTGGLQPQH
len: 11; j_gene: TRBJ1-1; abundance: NA; v_gene: TRBV5-8; CDR3aa: ASSYAGNTEAF
len: 11; j_gene: TRBJ1-3; abundance: NA; v_gene: TRBV9; CDR3aa: ASARGWGNTIY
len: 11; j_gene: TRBJ2-1; abundance: NA; v_gene: TRBV29-1; CDR3aa: SGGDFAYNEQF
len: 15; j_gene: TRBJ1-2; abundance: once; v_gene: TRBV4-1; CDR3aa: ASSQGSLGQSGYGYT
len: 14; j_gene: TRBJ1-6; abundance: NA; v_gene: TRBV19; CDR3aa: ASSTGQGGSISPLH
len: 13; j_gene: TRBJ1-2; abundance: NA; v_gene: TRBV7-2; CDR3aa: ASSLEWSGGRGYT
len: 13; j_gene: TRBJ1-2; abundance: NA; v_gene: TRBV6-1; CDR3aa: ASSEAFGADRGYT
len: 14; j_gene: TRBJ2-3; abundance: NA; v_gene: TRBV4-3; CDR3aa: ASSPGTSQNTDTQY
len: 13; j_gene: TRBJ2-5; abundance: once; v_gene: TRBV6-2/TRBV6-3; CDR3aa: ASSYPKTEKETQY